These 24 T cell receptor beta chains came from one sample sequenced in a study of blood T cell repertoires in COVID-19 (dated by TCRdb to 2018 to 2020). Library preparation used the immunoSEQ multiplex PCR assay. The clones in this table, taken by TCRdb from immuneACCESS, are in-frame only. Not every clone is retained; where verified, under half of the shortfall comes from an unresolved V gene, and the cause of the rest is unknown. The table for this sample lists approximately 200,000 clones; roughly 87% of them were counted only once. The ten largest clones take up 11% of the sample. The sequenced material came from PBMCs or T cells enriched from blood (not recorded which). These receptors were collected from a man aged 25-45 years who had recovered from COVID-19.

The chain links TRBV4-1 to TRBJ1-1; no firm D call. The CDR3 has 13 amino acids. Germline-derived CDR1 and CDR2 are MGHRA and YSYEKL. Trimming left V 4 bases short and J 6 bases short, with 12 bases between. The CDR3 DNA is TGCGCCAGCAGCCTCCCAAGCCTCGCTGAAGCTTTCTTT. Residues: CASSLPSLAEAFF.

The CDR3 reads CATSDAGTPTDTQYF. CDR3 sequence (DNA): TGTGCCACCAGTGACGCCGGGACACCCACAGATACGCAGTATTTT. The chain couples TRBV24-1 to TRBJ2-3; perhaps TRBD1 as D (6 bases). Germline V gene lookup returns CDR1 KGHDR and CDR2 SFDVKD. The CDR3 length is 15 residues. The V and J ends lost 4 bases and 2 bases respectively, with 12 bases between them.

This chain links TRBV21-1 with TRBJ2-7; whether TRBD1, the table's D call, matches the DNA was not checked. TRBV21-1 is annotated as a pseudogene. The CDR3 is 15 amino acids. In DNA form, the CDR3 reads TGTGCCAGCAGCACTACCGGCACAGGGGCCTACGAGCAGTACTTC. Translated, it gives CASSTTGTGAYEQYF.

V and J are TRBV2 and TRBJ2-1, with 9 bases that match TRBD2. The CDR3 runs to 17 residues. Germline lookup yields CDR1 SNHLY and CDR2 FYNNEI. V trimming: 7 bases; J trimming: 1 base; junction bases outside the gene matches: 11. CDR3 coding DNA: TGTGCCAGCACGATGGCTAGCGGGGTAAGGTCCTACAATGAGCAGTTCTTC. This translates into CASTMASGVRSYNEQFF.

This chain joins TRBV30 and TRBJ2-2, with 10 bases fitting TRBD2. CDR1 and CDR2 (germline): GTSNPN, SVGIG (reference sequence). Trimming removed 3 bases from V and 0 bases from J; junction bases left unmatched: 4. This CDR3 is built from 16 residues. CDR3 sequence: CAWRLAGNANTGELFF. The CDR3 DNA reads as TGTGCCTGGAGACTAGCGGGGAACGCGAACACCGGGGAGCTGTTTTTT.

V gene TRBV27 combines with J gene TRBJ1-4; no clear D. V dropped 5 bases and J dropped 4 bases, with 20 bases sitting between them. From germline, CDR1 is MNHEY and CDR2 SMNVEV (reference sequence). The CDR3 length is 17 residues. The CDR3 here is CASSRRGGAELNEKLFF. CDR3 sequence (DNA): TGTGCCAGCAGTCGGCGGGGAGGAGCCGAACTTAATGAAAAACTGTTTTTT.

This clone was detected only once. V is TRBV10-1 and J is TRBJ1-4, with D maybe TRBD1 (6 bases). Germline V gene data show CDR1 as WNHNN and CDR2 as SYGVQD (reference sequence). V lost 3 bases and J lost 3, with 8 bases in between. The CDR3 has 14 amino acids. The CDR3 bases are TGCGCCAGCAGTGATGGACAGTCTAATGAAAAACTGTTTTTT. Protein product: CASSDGQSNEKLFF.

The V and J genes are TRBV2 and TRBJ2-7; D might be TRBD2 (6 bases). The germline V and J ends were trimmed by 7 bases and 0 bases, with 13 bases remaining between them. Germline loops: CDR1 SNHLY, CDR2 FYNNEI. The CDR3 totals 14 residues. The CDR3 loop is CASTPGGSSYEQYF. The CDR3 DNA is TGTGCCAGCACCCCCGGGGGAAGCTCCTACGAGCAGTACTTC.

The chain carries TRBV7-2 and TRBJ2-4; 9 bases are a match to TRBD2. Germline V gene lookup returns CDR1 SGHTA and CDR2 FQGNSA. This CDR3 region has 19 residues. J lost 0 bases, V lost 7 bases, and 16 bases had no gene match. The CDR3 loop is CASNPVAGETLLAKNIQYF. Here the CDR3 DNA reads TGTGCCAGCAATCCAGTAGCGGGGGAGACTCTACTAGCCAAAAACATTCAGTACTTC.

The chain links TRBV18 to TRBJ2-7; TRBD1 agrees at 8 bases. The V and J ends lost 4 bases and 6 bases, in that order; junction bases with no gene match: 8. Germline assignment: CDR1 KGHSH and CDR2 LQKENI. The CDR3 is 14 amino acids. The chain's CDR3 is CASSHGGQGVEQYF. DNA for the CDR3: TGTGCCAGCTCACACGGCGGACAGGGTGTCGAGCAGTACTTC.

The chain recombines TRBV5-1 with TRBJ2-7, with D tentatively TRBD2 (6 bases). CDR1 is SGHRS, CDR2 YFSETQ, per germline. Trimming left V 4 bases short and J 6 bases short, with 17 bases between. The CDR3 consists of 14 residues. CDR3 residues: CASSEGTLGVEQYF. The CDR3, as DNA: TGCGCCAGCAGCGAGGGGACTTTGGGTGTCGAGCAGTACTTC.

This sequence joins TRBV6-5 and TRBJ1-6, with unresolved D. The CDR3 has 16 amino acids. V lost 4 bases to trimming and J lost 6 bases, with 16 bases between them. CDR1 is MNHEY, CDR2 SVGAGI, per germline. The CDR3 here is CASSSEELRGNSPLHF. As DNA, the CDR3 is TGTGCCAGCAGTTCCGAAGAACTTCGGGGTAATTCACCCCTCCACTTT.

This chain connects TRBV30 to TRBJ1-6; D remains unclear. V lost 0 bases to trimming and J lost 12 bases, with 12 bases between them. Germline values: CDR1 GTSNPN, CDR2 SVGIG (reference sequence). The CDR3 runs 13 residues. This CDR3 is CAWSVRLGRPLHF. CDR3 DNA: TGTGCCTGGAGTGTTCGGTTGGGGAGACCCCTCCACTTT.

The rearrangement uses TRBV27 and TRBJ1-2, with D hard to call. The CDR3 runs 15 residues. V was trimmed by 5 bases and J by 0 bases, leaving 13 bases between them. Germline lookup yields CDR1 MNHEY and CDR2 SMNVEV (reference sequence). The CDR3, as DNA: TGTGCCAGCAGTAAATTCCAGTCAGCTAACTATGGCTACACCTTC. Protein: CASSKFQSANYGYTF.

The V and J genes are TRBV20-1 and TRBJ2-2, with 10 bases fitting TRBD2. The ends lost 3 bases at V and 7 bases at J; junction bases unmatched: 8. The CDR3 is made up of 15 amino acids. Germline V gene lookup returns CDR1 DFQATT and CDR2 SNEGSKA (reference sequence). The CDR3 is CSASPLAGAVGELFF. The CDR3 DNA follows: TGCAGTGCTAGTCCTCTAGCGGGAGCAGTCGGGGAGCTGTTTTTT.

This chain links TRBV3-1 (or the pseudogene TRBV3-2) with TRBJ2-5; 10 bases are shared with TRBD1. V dropped 0 bases and J dropped 4; count of bases not matched to a gene: 2. The CDR3 has 15 residues. From germline, CDR1 is LGHDT and CDR2 YNNKEL (reference sequence). For the CDR3, the DNA is TGTGCCAGCAGCCAAGATGACAGGGGGCGAGAGACCCAGTACTTC. It yields the protein CASSQDDRGRETQYF.

The chain employs TRBV7-6 and TRBJ1-2; a weak D match, TRBD1 (5 bases). Germline V lookup: CDR1 SGHVS, CDR2 FNYEAQ. V lost 4 bases and J lost 7, with 7 bases in between. The CDR3 length is 11 residues. CDR3 sequence reads: CASSSRVGYTF. DNA of the CDR3: TGTGCCAGCAGCTCCAGGGTTGGCTACACCTTC.

The CDR3 DNA sequence: TGTGCCAGCAGTTCTCAAGCGGGGGGGCCAACCGGGGAGCTGTTTTTT. This gives the protein CASSSQAGGPTGELFF. The V gene is TRBV2, the J gene TRBJ2-2, with 10 nucleotides matching TRBD2. Germline trimming cut 5 bases from V and 5 bases from J; bases unmatched to any gene: 8. The CDR3 totals 16 residues. Germline V gene sequence: CDR1 SNHLY, CDR2 FYNNEI.

V is TRBV6-5 and J is TRBJ2-7; 8 bases fit TRBD1. Per the germline V gene, CDR1 is MNHEY and CDR2 is SVGAGI. With 2 bases clipped from V and 3 bases from J, the junction kept 9 bases outside the gene matches. The CDR3 has 16 amino acids. CDR3 region: CASSYQHGQGNYEQYF. CDR3 in DNA: TGTGCCAGCAGTTACCAACACGGACAGGGCAACTACGAGCAGTACTTC.

This clone appeared once. The chain employs TRBV6-5 and TRBJ2-1; 7 bases fit TRBD2. From germline, CDR1 is MNHEY and CDR2 SVGAGI. The length of the CDR3 is 14 residues. The ends lost 0 bases at V and 10 bases at J; junction bases unmatched: 6. The CDR3 here is CASSYSGGAKEQFF. CDR3 coding DNA: TGTGCCAGCAGTTACTCGGGAGGGGCGAAGGAGCAGTTCTTC.

The J gene is TRBJ2-3, the V gene TRBV7-8; 10 bases fit TRBD2. The CDR3 is made up of 19 amino acids. The V gene end was trimmed by 2 bases and the J gene end by 2 bases; junction bases not matched to a gene: 13. The germline V gene has CDR1 SGHVS and CDR2 FQNEAQ. CDR3 residues: CASSLKIGAAGGLTDTQYF. As DNA, the CDR3 is TGTGCCAGCAGCTTAAAGATCGGGGCAGCGGGGGGGCTCACAGATACGCAGTATTTT.

The chain has TRBV12-5 and TRBJ2-7; tentatively, D is TRBD1 (6 bases). Trimming took 5 bases from V and 7 from J, leaving 18 bases between them. This CDR3 contains 14 residues. In germline, CDR1 is LGHNT, CDR2 FRNRAP. The CDR3 spells CASGIQGVTREQYF. Here the CDR3 DNA reads TGTGCTAGTGGTATACAGGGCGTAACGCGGGAGCAGTACTTC.

The CDR3 spells CASSEGGLYTYEQYF. Here the CDR3 DNA reads TGTGCCAGCAGCGAGGGAGGACTCTACACCTACGAGCAGTACTTC. This chain joins TRBV7-2 and TRBJ2-7, with a weak D call TRBD2 (6 bases). Germline CDR1 and CDR2: SGHTA and FQGNSA. The CDR3 extends over 15 amino acids. V was cut by 5 bases and J by 2 bases, with 16 bases left in between.

The sample holds one count of this clone. For the CDR3, the DNA is TGCGCCAGCAGTCGGCGGGAGCTCGGCACAGATACGCAGTATTTT. This encodes CASSRRELGTDTQYF. This chain connects TRBV4-1 to TRBJ2-3; 7 bases fit TRBD2. The junction had 7 bases not matched to a gene; V was cut back by 6 bases and J by 1 base. The germline gives CDR1 MGHRA, CDR2 YSYEKL. The CDR3 is 15 amino acids.